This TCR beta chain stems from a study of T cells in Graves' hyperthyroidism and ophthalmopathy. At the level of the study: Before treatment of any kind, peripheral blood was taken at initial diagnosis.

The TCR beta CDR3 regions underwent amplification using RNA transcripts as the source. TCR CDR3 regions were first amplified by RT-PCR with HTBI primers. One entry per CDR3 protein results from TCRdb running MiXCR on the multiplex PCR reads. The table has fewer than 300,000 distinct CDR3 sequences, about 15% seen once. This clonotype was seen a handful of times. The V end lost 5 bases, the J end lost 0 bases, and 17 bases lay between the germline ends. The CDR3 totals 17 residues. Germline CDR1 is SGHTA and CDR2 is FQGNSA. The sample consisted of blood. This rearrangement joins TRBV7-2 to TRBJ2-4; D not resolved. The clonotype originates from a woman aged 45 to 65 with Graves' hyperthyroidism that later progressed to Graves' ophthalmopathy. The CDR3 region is CASSPPTNRQAKNIQYF. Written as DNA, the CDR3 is TGTGCCAGCAGCCCTCCAACTAACCGGCAAGCCAAAAACATTCAGTACTTC. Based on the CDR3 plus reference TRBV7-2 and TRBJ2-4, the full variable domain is GAGVSQSPSNKVTEKGKDVELRCDPISGHTALYWYRQSLGQGLEFLIYFQGNSAPDKSGLPSDRFSAERTGGSVSTLTIQRTQQEDSAVYLCASSPPTNRQAKNIQYFGAGTRLSVL.